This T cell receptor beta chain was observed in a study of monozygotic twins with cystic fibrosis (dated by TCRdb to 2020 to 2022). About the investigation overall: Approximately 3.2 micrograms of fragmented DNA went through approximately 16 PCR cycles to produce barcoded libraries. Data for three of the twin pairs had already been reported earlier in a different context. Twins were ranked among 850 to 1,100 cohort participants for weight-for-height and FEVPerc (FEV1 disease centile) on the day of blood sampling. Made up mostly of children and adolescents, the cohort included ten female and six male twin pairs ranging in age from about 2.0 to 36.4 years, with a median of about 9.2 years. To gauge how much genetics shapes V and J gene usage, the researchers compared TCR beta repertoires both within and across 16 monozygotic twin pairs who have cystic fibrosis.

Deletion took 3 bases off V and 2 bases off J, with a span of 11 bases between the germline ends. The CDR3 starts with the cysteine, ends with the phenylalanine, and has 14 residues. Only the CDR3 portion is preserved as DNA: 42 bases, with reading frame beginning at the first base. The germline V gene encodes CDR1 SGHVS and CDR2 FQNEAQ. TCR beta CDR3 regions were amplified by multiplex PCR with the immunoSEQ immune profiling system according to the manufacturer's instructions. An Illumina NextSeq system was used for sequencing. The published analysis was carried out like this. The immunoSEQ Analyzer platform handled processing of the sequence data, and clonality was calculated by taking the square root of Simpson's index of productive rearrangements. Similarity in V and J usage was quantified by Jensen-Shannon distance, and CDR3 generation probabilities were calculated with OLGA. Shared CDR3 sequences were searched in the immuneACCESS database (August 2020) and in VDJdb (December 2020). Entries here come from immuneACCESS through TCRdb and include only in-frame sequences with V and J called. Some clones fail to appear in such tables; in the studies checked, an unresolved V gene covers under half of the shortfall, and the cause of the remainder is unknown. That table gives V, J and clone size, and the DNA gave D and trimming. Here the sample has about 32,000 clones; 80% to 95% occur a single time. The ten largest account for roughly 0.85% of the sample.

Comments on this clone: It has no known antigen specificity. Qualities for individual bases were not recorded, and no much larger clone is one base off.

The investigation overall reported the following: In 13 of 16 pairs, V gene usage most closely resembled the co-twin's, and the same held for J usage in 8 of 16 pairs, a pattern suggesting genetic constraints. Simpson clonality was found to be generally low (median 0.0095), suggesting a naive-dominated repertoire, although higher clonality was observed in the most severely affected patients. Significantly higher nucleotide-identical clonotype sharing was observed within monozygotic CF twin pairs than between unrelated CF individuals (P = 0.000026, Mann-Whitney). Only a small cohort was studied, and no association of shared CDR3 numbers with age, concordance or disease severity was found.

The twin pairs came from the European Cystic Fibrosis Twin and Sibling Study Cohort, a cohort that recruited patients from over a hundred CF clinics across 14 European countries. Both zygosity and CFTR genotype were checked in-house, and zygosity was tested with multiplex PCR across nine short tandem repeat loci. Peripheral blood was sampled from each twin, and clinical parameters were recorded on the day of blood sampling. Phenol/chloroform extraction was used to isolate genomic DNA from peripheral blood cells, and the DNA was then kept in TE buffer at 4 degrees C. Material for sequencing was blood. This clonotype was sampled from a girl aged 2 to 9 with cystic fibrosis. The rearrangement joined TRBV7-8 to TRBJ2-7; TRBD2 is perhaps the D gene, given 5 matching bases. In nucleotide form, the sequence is TGTGCCAGCAGCTTGGCAGGACTCCCCTACGAGCAGTACTTC. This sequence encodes CASSLAGLPYEQYF.